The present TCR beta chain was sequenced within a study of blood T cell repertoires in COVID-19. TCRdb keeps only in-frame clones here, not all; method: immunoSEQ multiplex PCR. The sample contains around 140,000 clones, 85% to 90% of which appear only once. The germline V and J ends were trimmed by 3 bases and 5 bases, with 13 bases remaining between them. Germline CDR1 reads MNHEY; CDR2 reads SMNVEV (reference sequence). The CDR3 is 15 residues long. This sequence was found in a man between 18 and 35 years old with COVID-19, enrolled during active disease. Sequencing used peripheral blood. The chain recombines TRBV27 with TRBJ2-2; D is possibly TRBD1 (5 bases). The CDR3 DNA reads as TGTGCCAGCAGTTTCAGGCAGGGAACGACCGGGGAGCTGTTTTTT. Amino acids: CASSFRQGTTGELFF.